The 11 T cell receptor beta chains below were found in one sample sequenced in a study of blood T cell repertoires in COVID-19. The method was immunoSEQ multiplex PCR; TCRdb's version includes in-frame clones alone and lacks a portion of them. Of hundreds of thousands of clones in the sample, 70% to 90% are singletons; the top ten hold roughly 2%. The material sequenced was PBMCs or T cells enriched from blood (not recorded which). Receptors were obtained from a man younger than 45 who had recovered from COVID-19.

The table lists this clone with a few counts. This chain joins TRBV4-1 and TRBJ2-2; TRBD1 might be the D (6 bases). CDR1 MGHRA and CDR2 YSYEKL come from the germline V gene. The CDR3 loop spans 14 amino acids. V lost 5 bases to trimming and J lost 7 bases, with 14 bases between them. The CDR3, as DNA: TGCGCCAGCAGCTTACAGGGATCGGGCGGGGAGCTGTTTTTT. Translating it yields CASSLQGSGGELFF.

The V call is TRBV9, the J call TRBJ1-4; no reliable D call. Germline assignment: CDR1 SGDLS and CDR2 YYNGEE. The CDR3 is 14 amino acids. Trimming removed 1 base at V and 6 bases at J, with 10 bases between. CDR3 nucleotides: TGTGCCAGCAGCGTAACCGGGAGGGATGAAAAACTGTTTTTT. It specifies CASSVTGRDEKLFF.

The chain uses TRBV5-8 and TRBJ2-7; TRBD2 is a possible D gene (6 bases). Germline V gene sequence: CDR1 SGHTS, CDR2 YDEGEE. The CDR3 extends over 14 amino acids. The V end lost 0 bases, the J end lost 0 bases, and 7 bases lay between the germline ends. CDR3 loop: CASSLGDSSYEQYF. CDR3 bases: TGTGCCAGCAGCTTGGGGGACTCCTCCTACGAGCAGTACTTC.

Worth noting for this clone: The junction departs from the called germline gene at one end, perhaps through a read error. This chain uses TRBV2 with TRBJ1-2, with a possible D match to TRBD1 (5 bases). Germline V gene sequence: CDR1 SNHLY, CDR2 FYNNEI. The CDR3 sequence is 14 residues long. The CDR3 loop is CASREGYRIYGYTF. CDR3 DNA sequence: TGTGCCAGCAGAGAAGGTTACAGGATCTATGGCTACACCTTC.

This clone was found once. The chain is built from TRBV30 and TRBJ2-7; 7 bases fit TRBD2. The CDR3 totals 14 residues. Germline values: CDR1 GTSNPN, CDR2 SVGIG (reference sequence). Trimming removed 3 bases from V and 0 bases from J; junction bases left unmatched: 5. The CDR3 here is CAWRKAGSSYEQYF. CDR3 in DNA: TGTGCCTGGAGGAAAGCGGGGAGCTCCTACGAGCAGTACTTC.

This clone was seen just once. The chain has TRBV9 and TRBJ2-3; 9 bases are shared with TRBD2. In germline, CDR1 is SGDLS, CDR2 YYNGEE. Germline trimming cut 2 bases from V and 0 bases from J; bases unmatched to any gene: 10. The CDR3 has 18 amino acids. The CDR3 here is CASSVLAGRPHSTDTQYF. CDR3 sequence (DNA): TGTGCCAGCAGCGTTCTAGCGGGGAGACCTCATAGCACAGATACGCAGTATTTT.

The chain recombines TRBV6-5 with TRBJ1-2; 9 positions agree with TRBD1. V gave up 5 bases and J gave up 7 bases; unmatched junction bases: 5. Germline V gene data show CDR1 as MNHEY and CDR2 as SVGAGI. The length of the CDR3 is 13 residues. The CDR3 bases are TGTGCCAGCAGTCCACAGGGGGCAGGTGGCTACACCTTC. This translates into CASSPQGAGGYTF.

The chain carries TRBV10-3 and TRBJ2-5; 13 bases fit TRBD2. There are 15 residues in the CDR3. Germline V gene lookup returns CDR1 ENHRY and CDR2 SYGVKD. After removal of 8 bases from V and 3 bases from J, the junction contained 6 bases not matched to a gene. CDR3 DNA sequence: TGTGCCATCCGTACTAGCGGGGGGGAAGAAGAGACCCAGTACTTC. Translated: CAIRTSGGEEETQYF.

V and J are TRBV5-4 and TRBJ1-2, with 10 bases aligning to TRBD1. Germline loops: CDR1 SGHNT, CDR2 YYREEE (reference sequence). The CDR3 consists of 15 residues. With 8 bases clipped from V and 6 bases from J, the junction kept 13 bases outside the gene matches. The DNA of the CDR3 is TGTGCCAGTAAACCAGCAGGGACAGGGGCGAATGGCTACACCTTC. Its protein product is CASKPAGTGANGYTF. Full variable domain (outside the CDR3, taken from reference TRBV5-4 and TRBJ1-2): ETGVTQSPTHLIKTRGQQVTLRCSSQSGHNTVSWYQQALGQGPQFIFQYYREEENGRGNFPPRFSGLQFPNYSSELNVNALELDDSALYLCASKPAGTGANGYTFGSGTRLTVV.

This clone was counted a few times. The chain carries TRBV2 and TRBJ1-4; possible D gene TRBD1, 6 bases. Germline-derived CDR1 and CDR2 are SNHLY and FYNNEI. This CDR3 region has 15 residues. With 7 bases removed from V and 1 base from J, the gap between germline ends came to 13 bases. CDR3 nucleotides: TGTGCCAGCATCCCACAGGGACAAACTAATGAAAAACTGTTTTTT. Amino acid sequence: CASIPQGQTNEKLFF.

This CDR3 is CAWSRRDRGPANEKLFF. CDR3 DNA: TGTGCCTGGAGTCGGCGGGACAGGGGGCCGGCTAATGAAAAACTGTTTTTT. The gene calls are TRBV30 and TRBJ1-4, with 12 bases identical to TRBD1. The length of the CDR3 is 17 residues. Trimming removed 2 bases from V and 3 bases from J; junction bases left unmatched: 7. The germline V gene encodes CDR1 GTSNPN and CDR2 SVGIG (reference sequence).